The 31 T cell receptor beta chains below were found in one sample sequenced in a study of blood T cell repertoires in COVID-19. Profiling relied on immunoSEQ multiplex PCR, and the TCRdb table lists in-frame clones only, not all of them. The sample holds around 99,000 clones, approximately 80% seen once. The sequenced material came from peripheral blood. Source of these receptors: a man aged 65 to 79 with acute or convalescent COVID-19.

A few counts support this clone. V is TRBV14 and J is TRBJ2-7; 8 nucleotides match TRBD1. The CDR3 has 15 amino acids. Germline V CDR1 and CDR2: SGHDN, FVKESK. The V gene end was trimmed by 3 bases and the J gene end by 4 bases; junction bases not matched to a gene: 8. The CDR3 nucleotides are TGTGCCAGCAGCCAGGGCCGGGACAGGAGGTACGAGCAGTACTTC. Amino acids: CASSQGRDRRYEQYF. Full variable domain (outside the CDR3, taken from reference TRBV14 and TRBJ2-7): EAGVTQFPSHSVIEKGQTVTLRCDPISGHDNLYWYRRVMGKEIKFLLHFVKESKQDESGMPNNRFLAERTGGTYSTLKVQPAELEDSGVYFCASSQGRDRRYEQYFGPGTRLTVT.

The V call is TRBV20-1, the J call TRBJ1-6, with D perhaps matching TRBD1 (5 bases). Trimming pared 3 bases from V and 7 bases from J, leaving 16 bases between. Germline-derived CDR1 and CDR2 are DFQATT and SNEGSKA (reference sequence). This CDR3 is 15 amino acids long. Here the CDR3 reads CSASRDSRGNSPLHF. CDR3 nucleotides: TGCAGTGCTAGTCGCGACAGTCGTGGGAATTCACCCCTCCACTTT.

The chain uses TRBV7-2 and TRBJ1-5, with D hard to call. The CDR3 runs 16 residues. Deletions cut 1 base from V and 1 base from J, with 11 bases between. Per the germline V gene, CDR1 is SGHTA and CDR2 is FQGNSA. As DNA, the CDR3 is TGTGCCAGCAGCTTAGAAGTTGGACTCAGCAATCAGCCCCAGCATTTT. Encoded protein: CASSLEVGLSNQPQHF.

The rearrangement joins TRBV6-6 to TRBJ2-2, with D possibly TRBD1 on 6 matching bases. V was trimmed by 6 bases and J by 1 base, leaving 12 bases between them. CDR3 length: 15 amino acids. The germline V gene encodes CDR1 MNHNY and CDR2 SVGAGI (reference sequence). The CDR3 sequence is CASSPLTGNTGELFF. The CDR3 region has the DNA TGTGCCAGCAGCCCTCTGACAGGGAACACCGGGGAGCTGTTTTTT.

This chain connects TRBV2 to TRBJ2-1; TRBD1 aligns across 7 bases. Germline loops: CDR1 SNHLY, CDR2 FYNNEI. The ends lost 6 bases at V and 9 bases at J; junction bases unmatched: 8. The CDR3 loop spans 13 amino acids. Here the CDR3 DNA reads TGTGCCAGCAGGGGTACAGGGGCGGGTGAGCAGTTCTTC. This encodes CASRGTGAGEQFF.

This chain connects TRBV12-3 or TRBV12-4 to TRBJ1-1; D gene ambiguous. The CDR3 loop spans 13 amino acids. Trimming shortened V by 7 bases and J by 1 base, and 10 bases separated the two germline ends. The CDR3 loop reads CASTLQRNTEAFF. As DNA, the CDR3 is TGTGCCAGCACCTTACAGAGGAACACTGAAGCTTTCTTT.

The rearrangement uses TRBV7-9 and TRBJ1-5; tentative D call: TRBD1 (6 bases). This CDR3 is 15 amino acids long. V was clipped by 5 bases and J by 2 bases, with 13 bases between them. CDR1 and CDR2 (germline): SEHNR, FQNEAQ (reference sequence). The CDR3 sequence: CASSLGARGNQPQHF. DNA for the CDR3: TGTGCCAGCAGCCTGGGGGCCCGGGGCAATCAGCCCCAGCATTTT.

This sequence joins TRBV7-6 and TRBJ1-1; maybe TRBD1 (5 bases). The length of the CDR3 is 13 residues. V gave up 1 base and J gave up 7 bases, with 10 bases separating them. Germline V gene lookup returns CDR1 SGHVS and CDR2 FNYEAQ. CDR3 in amino acids: CASSLVTAGEAFF. The CDR3 bases are TGTGCCAGCAGCTTAGTGACAGCAGGTGAAGCTTTCTTT.

V usage is TRBV4-2 and J usage is TRBJ1-2; perhaps TRBD1 as D (6 bases). The germline CDR1 and CDR2 sequences are LGHNA and YNFKEQ. V was trimmed by 3 bases and J by 2 bases, leaving 13 bases between them. The CDR3 has 15 amino acids. The CDR3 loop reads CASSHSGAPNYGYTF. CDR3 DNA sequence: TGTGCCAGCAGCCACTCAGGGGCCCCCAACTATGGCTACACCTTC.

For the CDR3, the DNA is TGCAGCGTTGTGGCGCAGGTGGCTGAAGCTTTCTTT. Protein product: CSVVAQVAEAFF. V usage is TRBV29-1 and J usage is TRBJ1-1, with unresolved D. V was trimmed by 4 bases and J by 6 bases, leaving 12 bases between them. This CDR3 is 12 amino acids long. Germline CDR1 reads SQVTM; CDR2 reads ANQGSEA.

The V gene is TRBV15, the J gene TRBJ1-5; perhaps TRBD1 as D (5 bases). The length of the CDR3 is 16 residues. Trimming removed 1 base from V and 10 bases from J, with 20 bases in between. Germline V CDR1 and CDR2: LNHNV, YYDKDF (reference sequence). The CDR3 region is CATSRVPGSNVGPQHF. In DNA, the CDR3 is TGTGCCACCAGCAGAGTGCCAGGGTCAAATGTGGGCCCCCAGCATTTT.

This chain links TRBV14 with TRBJ2-7; D gene uncertain. The CDR3 runs to 13 residues. V was shortened by 4 bases and J by 0 bases, with 7 bases between the two germline ends. Germline-derived CDR1 and CDR2 are SGHDN and FVKESK. CDR3 in DNA: TGTGCCAGCAGCCCCTACCGCTCCTACGAGCAGTACTTC. This sequence encodes CASSPYRSYEQYF.

The CDR3 here is CASSPEVGEQYF. CDR3 nucleotide sequence: TGTGCCAGCAGCCCCGAGGTTGGCGAGCAGTACTTC. The rearrangement uses TRBV7-9 and TRBJ2-7, with D hard to call. The V and J ends lost 5 bases and 6 bases respectively, with 11 bases between them. CDR1 and CDR2 (germline): SEHNR, FQNEAQ (reference sequence). There are 12 residues in the CDR3.

The rearrangement joins TRBV14 to TRBJ2-1; TRBD2 aligns across 8 bases. The germline V gene encodes CDR1 SGHDN and CDR2 FVKESK. CDR3 size: 14 residues. V trimming: 6 bases; J trimming: 8 bases; junction bases outside the gene matches: 9. The CDR3 region is CASRFGGAFDEQFF. CDR3 coding DNA: TGTGCCAGCAGATTCGGGGGGGCCTTCGATGAGCAGTTCTTC. The entire variable domain, with the rest obtained from reference TRBV14 and TRBJ2-1, is as follows: EAGVTQFPSHSVIEKGQTVTLRCDPISGHDNLYWYRRVMGKEIKFLLHFVKESKQDESGMPNNRFLAERTGGTYSTLKVQPAELEDSGVYFCASRFGGAFDEQFFGPGTRLTVL.

The V and J genes are TRBV3-1 (or the pseudogene TRBV3-2) and TRBJ1-2; D unclear. Germline-derived CDR1 and CDR2 are LGHDT and YNNKEL (reference sequence). The germline V and J ends were trimmed by 0 bases and 7 bases, with 9 bases remaining between them. This CDR3 spans 13 amino acids. The CDR3 DNA is TGTGCCAGCAGCCAAGATTTGGGCGCTGGCTACACCTTC. Amino acids: CASSQDLGAGYTF.

This clone showed up just a few times. This chain links TRBV28 with TRBJ1-2; 9 positions match TRBD1. With V trimmed by 2 bases and J by 7 bases, 8 bases remained unmatched. CDR1 is MDHEN, CDR2 SYDVKM, per germline. The CDR3 runs 15 residues. CDR3 in amino acids: CASSLATGGGFGYTF. The CDR3 region has the DNA TGTGCCAGCAGTTTAGCCACAGGGGGCGGGTTTGGCTACACCTTC.

CDR3 amino acids: CASSLSSGFRETQYF. CDR3 in DNA: TGTGCCAGCAGCTTAAGTTCCGGGTTTAGAGAGACCCAGTACTTC. This chain joins TRBV13 and TRBJ2-5; D remains ambiguous. CDR1 PRHDT and CDR2 FYEKMQ come from the germline V gene (reference sequence). Trimming pared 2 bases from V and 4 bases from J, leaving 14 bases between. The CDR3 totals 15 residues.

V usage is TRBV7-8 and J usage is TRBJ1-1, with D perhaps TRBD1 (6 bases). CDR3 length: 15 amino acids. V was pared by 1 base and J by 6 bases, with 15 bases between. Per germline, CDR1 SGHVS and CDR2 FQNEAQ. The CDR3 coding sequence is TGTGCCAGCAGCTTAGTGATGGGGGCGCAGGCTGAAGCTTTCTTT. Translated, it gives CASSLVMGAQAEAFF.

The chain carries TRBV12-3 or TRBV12-4 and TRBJ1-5, with 8 bases that match TRBD1. This CDR3 has 13 amino acids. The ends lost 5 bases at V and 7 bases at J; junction bases unmatched: 4. CDR3 sequence: CASSGTGGQPQHF. The CDR3, as DNA: TGTGCCAGCAGTGGGACAGGCGGGCAGCCCCAGCATTTT.

The genes are TRBV7-3 and TRBJ2-2, with TRBD1 as a possible D gene (6 bases). This CDR3 is built from 14 residues. Trimming removed 4 bases at V and 4 bases at J, with 10 bases between. CDR1 and CDR2 from the germline V gene are SGHTA and FQGTGA. The DNA for the CDR3 is TGTGCCAGCAGCTCCCAGGGGAGCACCGGGGAGCTGTTTTTT. It encodes CASSSQGSTGELFF.

The chain employs TRBV5-4 and TRBJ1-2; D unresolved. The CDR3 runs to 15 residues. Trimming shortened V by 0 bases and J by 2 bases, and 11 bases separated the two germline ends. CDR1 SGHNT and CDR2 YYREEE come from the germline V gene (reference sequence). DNA of the CDR3: TGTGCCAGCAGCTTGGACGGGATTGTCAACTATGGCTACACCTTC. Translated, it gives CASSLDGIVNYGYTF.

The chain combines TRBV7-2 with TRBJ2-3, with 9 bases identical to TRBD2. The germline V gene encodes CDR1 SGHTA and CDR2 FQGNSA. This CDR3 has 16 amino acids. After removal of 5 bases from V and 6 bases from J, the junction contained 12 bases not matched to a gene. The CDR3 spells CASSTTRLADVDTQYF. The CDR3 DNA follows: TGTGCCAGCAGCACGACTCGACTAGCGGATGTGGATACGCAGTATTTT.

The chain carries TRBV5-1 and TRBJ1-2; weak D call: TRBD1 (6 bases). The germline V and J ends were trimmed by 3 bases and 4 bases, with 10 bases remaining between them. Per germline, CDR1 SGHRS and CDR2 YFSETQ. The CDR3 consists of 13 residues. CDR3 protein: CASSSGQGYGYTF. Written as DNA, the CDR3 is TGCGCCAGCAGCTCGGGACAAGGCTATGGCTACACCTTC.

The rearrangement uses TRBV9 and TRBJ1-2; D is unresolved. Trimming pared 6 bases from V and 4 bases from J, leaving 13 bases between. This CDR3 has 13 amino acids. Looked up from germline, CDR1 is SGDLS and CDR2 is YYNGEE. CDR3 nucleotides: TGTGCCAGCACCCAATCCGGTGTCTATGGCTACACCTTC. Translated: CASTQSGVYGYTF.

The chain joins TRBV5-1 to TRBJ2-5; weak D call: TRBD1 (5 bases). The germline V gene encodes CDR1 SGHRS and CDR2 YFSETQ. The CDR3 runs 16 residues. Between the trimmed V and J ends, which lost 4 bases and 5 bases, there was a span of 21 bases. CDR3 nucleotide sequence: TGCGCCAGCAGCGCGACTGGACAAGAACCGTGGGAGACCCAGTACTTC. It specifies CASSATGQEPWETQYF.

The V and J genes are TRBV18 and TRBJ1-3; D call uncertain. This CDR3 is built from 15 residues. The germline CDR1 and CDR2 sequences are KGHSH and LQKENI. Trimming removed 6 bases from V and 0 bases from J, with 12 bases in between. CDR3 protein: CASSADTLSGNTIYF. DNA for the CDR3: TGTGCCAGCTCCGCCGACACACTCTCTGGAAACACCATATATTTT.

This sequence joins TRBV11-2 and TRBJ2-3; 8 positions match TRBD1. The J segment lost 0 bases and the V segment lost 5 bases, leaving 4 bases of the junction unmatched. Germline V gene data show CDR1 as SGHAT and CDR2 as FQNNGV. This CDR3 is built from 15 residues. CDR3 region: CASSTGQGSTDTQYF. CDR3 nucleotide sequence: TGTGCCAGCAGCACTGGACAGGGTAGCACAGATACGCAGTATTTT.

The chain uses TRBV4-3 and TRBJ2-2; D perhaps matches TRBD1 (6 bases). Per the germline V gene, CDR1 is LGHNA and CDR2 is YSLEER. The CDR3 spans 16 residues. Trimming cost V 4 bases and J 2 bases, with 14 bases left between them. CDR3 DNA: TGCGCCAGCAGCCCTAGACCCAGGGGAAACACCGGGGAGCTGTTTTTT. Amino acid sequence: CASSPRPRGNTGELFF.

This clone appeared a single time. The rearrangement links TRBV7-6 to TRBJ1-1, with 8 bases that match TRBD1. The length of the CDR3 is 14 residues. The germline V gene encodes CDR1 SGHVS and CDR2 FNYEAQ. J was trimmed by 5 bases and V by 5 bases; bases with no gene match: 7. Here the CDR3 reads CASSQGAGETEAFF. The CDR3 DNA reads as TGTGCCAGCAGCCAGGGGGCGGGGGAGACTGAAGCTTTCTTT.

The rearrangement joins TRBV5-4 to TRBJ2-7, with 8 bases fitting TRBD1. Trimming cost V 3 bases and J 3 bases; bases outside gene matches: 5. The CDR3 is 14 residues long. Germline assignment: CDR1 SGHNT and CDR2 YYREEE (reference sequence). The DNA for the CDR3 is TGTGCCAGCAGCTCGACAGGGGTTCGCTACGAGCAGTACTTC. Encoded protein: CASSSTGVRYEQYF.

This chain links TRBV27 with TRBJ2-5; TRBD2 matches at 8 bases. This CDR3 is built from 17 residues. CDR1 is MNHEY and CDR2 is SMNVEV in the germline V gene (reference sequence). Trimming at V came to 0 bases and at J to 2 bases, leaving 8 bases not matched to a gene. In nucleotides, the CDR3 is TGTGCCAGCAGTTTATCGGGGAGACTAGCGTCTCAAGAGACCCAGTACTTC. It specifies CASSLSGRLASQETQYF.